The rows below give T cell receptor beta chains drawn from one sample of a study of cytomegalovirus exposure and HLA in healthy donors. Using immunoSEQ multiplex PCR, the repertoire was profiled, and TCRdb retains in-frame clones only, with some absent. Altogether 89,000 or so clones are present, almost 85% being singletons, with the ten largest covering around 6%. The sample was PBMCs. The receptors were gathered from a woman under 30 in good health and CMV-seropositive. Each CDR3 is given with its conserved first and last residue.

v_call: TRBV6-5
j_call: TRBJ1-4
cdr3_aa: CASSHRQGTLPLLFF

v_call: TRBV4-1
j_call: TRBJ2-1
cdr3_aa: CASSQRTSGFYNEQFF

v_call: TRBV28
j_call: TRBJ1-4
cdr3_aa: CASRRPREANEKLFF

v_call: TRBV4-2
j_call: TRBJ2-7
cdr3_aa: CASTPLVRGRGSYEQYF

v_call: TRBV28
j_call: TRBJ2-7
cdr3_aa: CASSPDRFGSYEQYF

v_call: TRBV6-5
j_call: TRBJ1-6
cdr3_aa: CASSPGRNSPLHF

v_call: TRBV5-6
j_call: TRBJ1-1
cdr3_aa: CASSWGWGRDTEAFF

v_call: TRBV28
j_call: TRBJ1-5
cdr3_aa: CASSLQRQPQHF

v_call: TRBV4-1
j_call: TRBJ2-2
cdr3_aa: CASSHRGMGPNTGELFF

v_call: TRBV28
j_call: TRBJ1-2
cdr3_aa: CASSTQGGRNYGYTF

v_call: TRBV5-1
j_call: TRBJ1-3
cdr3_aa: CASSLELSSGNTIYF

v_call: TRBV6-1
j_call: TRBJ1-4
cdr3_aa: CASSEAPAAEEKLFF

v_call: TRBV14
j_call: TRBJ1-2
cdr3_aa: CASSQEGQGLYYGYTF

v_call: TRBV7-9
j_call: TRBJ1-2
cdr3_aa: CASSSSGQGASGYTF

v_call: TRBV29-1
j_call: TRBJ1-4
cdr3_aa: CSVGGSGSGEKLFF

v_call: TRBV5-1
j_call: TRBJ2-3
cdr3_aa: CASSLASQVRSTDTQYF

v_call: TRBV5-1
j_call: TRBJ2-2
cdr3_aa: CASSSQILEGRYTGELFF

v_call: TRBV7-2
j_call: TRBJ2-1
cdr3_aa: CASSFSGGSGNEQFF

v_call: TRBV28
j_call: TRBJ2-1
cdr3_aa: CASRTSGRWGGEQFF

v_call: TRBV18
j_call: TRBJ1-1
cdr3_aa: CASSPRDIKDEAFF

v_call: TRBV28
j_call: TRBJ1-2
cdr3_aa: CASSLYKGSRDRAYGYTF

v_call: TRBV10-1
j_call: TRBJ2-1
cdr3_aa: CASSGGPSSYNEQFF

v_call: TRBV4-2
j_call: TRBJ2-7
cdr3_aa: CASSQPTLRDGYEQYF

v_call: TRBV7-3
j_call: TRBJ2-3
cdr3_aa: CASSPGTSTDTQYF

v_call: TRBV10-3
j_call: TRBJ1-5
cdr3_aa: CAISDGVQPQHF

v_call: TRBV19
j_call: TRBJ2-2
cdr3_aa: CASSIDLRLAGGTGELFF

v_call: TRBV27
j_call: TRBJ2-5
cdr3_aa: CASSLRVQETQYF

v_call: TRBV6-1
j_call: TRBJ1-4
cdr3_aa: CASMRQADEKLFF

v_call: TRBV2
j_call: TRBJ2-7
cdr3_aa: CASRRETYEQYF

v_call: TRBV7-9
j_call: TRBJ1-1
cdr3_aa: CASSALVNDTEAFF

v_call: TRBV27
j_call: TRBJ2-7
cdr3_aa: CASRGSGTSGFYEQYF

v_call: TRBV5-1
j_call: TRBJ2-1
cdr3_aa: CASSSAGQGSGEQFF

v_call: TRBV7-9
j_call: TRBJ1-2
cdr3_aa: CATSPQGWNGYTF

v_call: TRBV5-1
j_call: TRBJ2-7
cdr3_aa: CASSFAGGSYEQYF

v_call: TRBV6-1
j_call: TRBJ1-2
cdr3_aa: CASSEGGDNYGYTF

v_call: TRBV5-1
j_call: TRBJ1-2
cdr3_aa: CASRRDSLYGYTF

v_call: TRBV4-1
j_call: TRBJ1-5
cdr3_aa: CASSKDRVGQPQHF

v_call: TRBV19
j_call: TRBJ2-5
cdr3_aa: CASSRSGIARETQYF

v_call: TRBV6-5
j_call: TRBJ1-2
cdr3_aa: CATTGGSSGYTF

v_call: TRBV2
j_call: TRBJ2-1
cdr3_aa: CASSNPGTSLENEQFF

v_call: TRBV11-2
j_call: TRBJ2-5
cdr3_aa: CASERGVKETQYF

v_call: TRBV5-1
j_call: TRBJ2-1
cdr3_aa: CASSLGGGYNEQFF

v_call: TRBV5-1
j_call: TRBJ2-7
cdr3_aa: CASSLGQGPYEQYF

v_call: TRBV28
j_call: TRBJ1-2
cdr3_aa: CASSRQTGVYGYTF